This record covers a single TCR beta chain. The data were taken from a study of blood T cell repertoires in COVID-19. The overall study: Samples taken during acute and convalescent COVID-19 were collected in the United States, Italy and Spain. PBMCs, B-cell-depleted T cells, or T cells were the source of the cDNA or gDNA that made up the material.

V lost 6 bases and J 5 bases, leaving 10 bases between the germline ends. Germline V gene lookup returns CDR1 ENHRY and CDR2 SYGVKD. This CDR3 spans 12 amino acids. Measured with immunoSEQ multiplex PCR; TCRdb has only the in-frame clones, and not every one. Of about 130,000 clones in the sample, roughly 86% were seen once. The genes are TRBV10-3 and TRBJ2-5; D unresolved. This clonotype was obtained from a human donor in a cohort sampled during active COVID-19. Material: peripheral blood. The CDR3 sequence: CAISDGVETQYF. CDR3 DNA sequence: TGTGCCATCAGCGACGGAGTCGAGACCCAGTACTTC.